The clone carrying this TCR beta chain has a count of ten or more. Antigen: not known. This entry is derived from a study of T cells in Graves' hyperthyroidism and ophthalmopathy. PBMCs came from more than 9 ml fresh peripheral blood. Findings and caveats of the study: Most thyroid clonotypes expanded above 0.001 appeared in blood too. Ophthalmopathy stood apart from stable hyperthyroidism in a 13 V-J model.

CDR3 length equals 15 residues. Unmatched junction bases numbered 11, after V lost 6 bases and J lost 7 bases. Germline CDR1 SGHAT, CDR2 FQNNGV. It was RNA transcripts that yielded the amplified TCR beta CDR3 regions. The HTBI primer set served for first-round RT-PCR of the TCR CDR3. TCRdb re-derived calls from the multiplex PCR reads in MiXCR, one entry per CDR3 protein. Here the sample spans approximately 690,000 distinct CDR3 sequences, about 20% being singletons. The rearrangement joins TRBV11-2 to TRBJ2-1; 8 bases are shared with TRBD2. The origin of this receptor is a man aged 25-45 years with Graves' ophthalmopathy. The sequenced sample consisted of blood. The DNA of the CDR3 is TGTGCCAGCAGTTTAAGCCGGGGACTAGGAAATGAGCAGTTCTTC. It specifies CASSLSRGLGNEQFF.